This passage covers 2 T cell receptor beta chains from one sample sequenced in a study of CXCR3-negative and CXCR3-positive naive CD8 T cells. General observations from the study: Naive cells that were CXCR3-positive had more hydrophobic TRB CDR3s (compared with CXCR3-negative naive cells).

Antigens of these TCRs are unknown. UMI-labeled 5' RACE TRB cDNA libraries were prepared from the cells. For each CDR3 protein, TCRdb gives one entry from its re-call of the 5' RACE reads, without DNA. The table lists under 110,000 distinct CDR3 sequences, with approximately 0.37% in the top ten. The specimen sequenced was naive CXCR3+ CD8+ T cells from blood. Regarding subset: CD45RO-CCR7+CD27+CD95- naive CD8+ T cells expressing CXCR3 (TNR3+). These receptors all come from a human donor in good health. Some clones in this sample may be carry-over from other donors' samples.

The chain couples TRBV5-1 to TRBJ2-7; absent DNA, TCRdb's TRBD1 call cannot be checked. The CDR3 runs to 16 residues. Germline CDR1 SGHRS, CDR2 YFSETQ. The CDR3 loop reads CASSLVPGALAYEQYF.

The CDR3 reads CSVEYLPQEQFF. V usage is TRBV29-1 and J usage is TRBJ2-1. This CDR3 spans 12 amino acids. CDR1 and CDR2 from the germline V gene are SQVTM and ANQGSEA.